The source of this T cell receptor beta chain is a study of breast tumors, draining lymph nodes, adjacent tissues. In the case of this clonotype: Its antigen is not identified.

General study results and limits: Tumor and nontumor repertoires were significantly more similar in luminal-like than in basal-like breast cancer. That most tumor T cells come from lymph nodes remained unproven. Most tumor T cells seemingly derive from lymph node, then expand in tumor. Tumor repertoires ranked between lymph nodes and nontumor tissue in diversity, with V and J gene preferences.

TCRdb recomputed calls from the multiplex PCR reads with MiXCR, one row per CDR3 protein. Of 150,000 to 200,000 distinct CDR3 sequences detected, 33% appear once; the ten largest clones hold around 4.1%. Axillary draining lymph nodes of breast cancer patients supplied the node samples. Trimming removed 3 bases from V and 6 bases from J, with 3 bases in between. The germline V gene encodes CDR1 LGHDT and CDR2 YNNKEL (reference sequence). The CDR3 spans 11 residues. The receptor's source is a female donor with breast cancer. Some clones in this sample may be carry-over from other donors' samples. Sequenced: axillary lymph node tissue. The V call is TRBV3-1, the J call TRBJ1-3, with unresolved D. The CDR3 is CASSHLNTIYF. CDR3 bases: TGTGCCAGCAGCCACTTAAACACCATATATTTT.